These T cell receptor beta chains were read from a single sample in a study of blood T cell repertoires in COVID-19. TCRdb's copy holds only in-frame clones and misses some; the assay was immunoSEQ multiplex PCR. The repertoire includes about 230,000 clones, more than 80% of them detected once, and 6.5% to 8.5% sits in the top ten. Source material: peripheral blood. The receptor set was obtained from a woman older than 75 with COVID-19, enrolled during active disease. The CDR3 runs from the conserved cysteine through the conserved F or W. D genes are given only for firm matches. The size entry is marked missing in some rows and otherwise reads once, few, many or a size class.

j_gene,d_gene,len,v_gene,abundance,CDR3nt,CDR3aa
TRBJ2-1,TRBD1,15,TRBV18,.,TGTGCCAGCTCAGCTGGACAGGGGGCCTACAATGAGCAGTTCTTC,CASSAGQGAYNEQFF
TRBJ2-5,.,11,TRBV10-3,.,TGTGCCACACAGCAGGGCGAGACCCAGTACTTC,CATQQGETQYF
TRBJ1-1,.,15,TRBV28,.,TGTGCCAGCATAGAGCAGGGAAGGTCGAACACTGAAGCTTTCTTT,CASIEQGRSNTEAFF
TRBJ2-7,.,14,TRBV21-1,.,TGTGCCGGAGTAGTGACAGGGGCATCCTACGAGCAGTACTTC,CAGVVTGASYEQYF
TRBJ2-3,.,13,TRBV6-5,.,TGTGCCAGCAGTTACTCAGGGGGGGCTACGCAGTATTTT,CASSYSGGATQYF
TRBJ1-1,.,15,TRBV7-2,.,TGTGCCAGCAGCAGCCGGGGGGGGCGGAACACTGAAGCTTTCTTT,CASSSRGGRNTEAFF
TRBJ1-2,.,13,TRBV18,.,TGTGCCAGCTCACGGACAGTTGAAAATGGCTACACCTTC,CASSRTVENGYTF
TRBJ1-1,TRBD1,14,TRBV19,.,TGTGCCAGTAGTGTGGACAGGCGGGGCACTGAAGCTTTCTTT,CASSVDRRGTEAFF
TRBJ1-2,TRBD1,13,TRBV6-1,.,TGTGCCGGAACTCAGGGGGTTTTAGATGGCTACACCTTC,CAGTQGVLDGYTF
TRBJ2-5,TRBD2,17,TRBV4-1,.,TGCGCCAGCAGCCAAGCCGCGGCGGGAGGACCCCAAGAGACCCAGTACTTC,CASSQAAAGGPQETQYF
TRBJ1-4,.,14,TRBV9,.,TGTGCCAGCAGCGTAGCAGGGTTGAATGAAAAACTGTTTTTT,CASSVAGLNEKLFF
TRBJ2-7,.,13,TRBV7-2,.,TGTGCCAGCAGCTTAGGACAAGGTGACGAGCAGTACTTC,CASSLGQGDEQYF
TRBJ2-5,.,13,TRBV7-9,.,TGTGCCAGCAGCTTCCAGATTCAAGAGACCCAGTACTTC,CASSFQIQETQYF
TRBJ1-1,TRBD1,13,TRBV5-4,.,TGTGCCAGCAGCCGGGACAGGGACGGTGAAGCTTTCTTT,CASSRDRDGEAFF
TRBJ1-3,.,15,TRBV19,.,TGTGCCAGTAGTCGGAGGTCGACCGGAGGAAACACCATATATTTT,CASSRRSTGGNTIYF
TRBJ1-1,.,14,TRBV3-1/TRBV3-2,.,TGTGCCAGCAGCCAGTTATCTAGGGGCACTGAAGCTTTCTTT,CASSQLSRGTEAFF
TRBJ2-5,TRBD2,16,TRBV9,.,TGTGCCAGCAGCGTAGGAGAGGCGGGGGGCCAAGAGACCCAGTACTTC,CASSVGEAGGQETQYF
TRBJ1-5,TRBD1,14,TRBV7-9,.,TGTGCCAGCAGTACCGGGACAGGGGTTCAGCCCCAGCATTTT,CASSTGTGVQPQHF
TRBJ2-1,TRBD1,16,TRBV18,.,TGTGCCAGCTCACCGAAGGACAGGAGCTCCTACAATGAGCAGTTCTTC,CASSPKDRSSYNEQFF
TRBJ2-3,.,15,TRBV29-1,.,TGCAGCGCAGTGCGGGGACAGACAATCACAGATACGCAGTATTTT,CSAVRGQTITDTQYF
TRBJ2-1,TRBD2,12,TRBV5-4,.,TGTGCCAGCGGGACTAGCGGAAATGAGCAGTTCTTC,CASGTSGNEQFF
TRBJ1-5,TRBD1,14,TRBV2,.,TGTGCCAGCAGAGCCGACAGGGGGAATCAGCCCCAGCATTTT,CASRADRGNQPQHF
TRBJ1-5,TRBD1,15,TRBV11-2,.,TGTGCCAGCAGCGACGGGACAGGGGCAAATCAGCCCCAGCATTTT,CASSDGTGANQPQHF
TRBJ2-3,TRBD1,16,TRBV5-1,.,TGCGCCAGCAGCCGAAGGACAGGGATAAGCACAGATACGCAGTATTTT,CASSRRTGISTDTQYF
TRBJ1-1,TRBD1,15,TRBV6-6,few,TGTGCCAGCAGTTCTCGACAGGGGGCCATTTCTGAAGCTTTCTTT,CASSSRQGAISEAFF
TRBJ1-4,.,16,TRBV28,few,TGTGCCAGCAGTTTGGTGGGGTCGGGGGGCCGTGAAAAACTGTTTTTT,CASSLVGSGGREKLFF
TRBJ1-4,.,14,TRBV6-6,.,TGTGCCAGCAGCAAACAGGGTTACAATGAAAAACTGTTTTTT,CASSKQGYNEKLFF
TRBJ2-2,.,17,TRBV7-3,.,TGTGCCAGCAGCTCCCTAGGTGGGGGACATTCGACCGGGGAGCTGTTTTTT,CASSSLGGGHSTGELFF
TRBJ1-6,TRBD1,15,TRBV5-1,.,TGCGCCAGCAGCTTCCGGGACAGGGGAGATTCACCCCTCCACTTT,CASSFRDRGDSPLHF
TRBJ1-1,.,14,TRBV28,.,TGTGCCAGCAGTTCCTGGACAGTGTGGGCTGAAGCTTTCTTT,CASSSWTVWAEAFF
TRBJ2-7,.,13,TRBV28,.,TGTGCCAGCAGGCAAGTTCGGTTGGACGAGCAGTACTTC,CASRQVRLDEQYF
TRBJ2-5,.,11,TRBV10-3,.,TGTGCCACCGCGTCAGGGGAGACCCAGTACTTC,CATASGETQYF
TRBJ1-1,TRBD1,13,TRBV2,.,TGTGCCAGCAGTGGGGACAGCCACACTGAAGCTTTCTTT,CASSGDSHTEAFF
TRBJ2-7,TRBD2,16,TRBV18,.,TGTGCCAGCTCACCTCTCTCCGCTAGCGGGACCTACGAGCAGTACTTC,CASSPLSASGTYEQYF
TRBJ1-6,TRBD1,15,TRBV18,.,TGTGCCAGCTCACCGATACAGGGGGGAAATTCACCCCTCCACTTT,CASSPIQGGNSPLHF
TRBJ2-2,TRBD2,16,TRBV7-6,.,TGTGCCAGCAGCTTGGGTACCGGGACTAATACCGGGGAGCTGTTTTTT,CASSLGTGTNTGELFF
TRBJ1-1,.,13,TRBV25-1,.,TGTGCCAGCAAAAAGACAGGGAACACTGAAGCTTTCTTT,CASKKTGNTEAFF